The 4 T cell receptor beta chains below were found in one sample sequenced in a study of blood T cell repertoires in COVID-19. TCRdb keeps only in-frame clones here, not all; method: immunoSEQ multiplex PCR. The table shows 29,000 or so clones, with roughly 90% occurring only once. The sequenced material came from peripheral blood. The receptors were gathered from a human donor in a cohort sampled during active COVID-19.

The chain couples TRBV7-9 to TRBJ2-7, with a tentative D call TRBD2 (6 bases). The germline V and J ends were trimmed by 5 bases and 0 bases, with 17 bases remaining between them. The CDR3 contains 16 residues. Germline values: CDR1 SEHNR, CDR2 FQNEAQ (reference sequence). The CDR3 DNA follows: TGTGCCAGCAGCCCGGGTGGTGCGGGAAGCTCCTACGAGCAGTACTTC. As protein: CASSPGGAGSSYEQYF.

The rearrangement joins TRBV5-6 to TRBJ2-1, with 8 bases matching TRBD2. The CDR3 consists of 15 residues. Unmatched junction bases numbered 10, after V lost 4 bases and J lost 7 bases. CDR1 and CDR2 (germline): SGHDT, YYEEEE. The CDR3 DNA reads TGTGCCAGCAGCGGTCTTGCGGGGGGTTGGAATGAGCAGTTCTTC. Protein product: CASSGLAGGWNEQFF.

The chain is built from TRBV28 and TRBJ1-4, with 10 bases fitting TRBD1. J was trimmed by 8 bases and V by 8 bases; bases with no gene match: 8. This CDR3 region has 14 residues. The germline CDR1 and CDR2 sequences are MDHEN and SYDVKM. Here the CDR3 reads CASSPGTGVEKLFF. The CDR3 DNA reads as TGTGCCAGCTCTCCCGGGACAGGGGTGGAAAAACTGTTTTTT.

A few counts support this clone. The genes are TRBV12-3 or TRBV12-4 and TRBJ1-1; D might be TRBD1 (5 bases). The CDR3 has 13 residues. V was cut by 5 bases and J by 12 bases, with 19 bases left in between. The CDR3 loop is CASSPRRGEVTFF. In DNA, the CDR3 is TGTGCCAGCAGTCCCCGAAGAGGGGAGGTAACTTTCTTT.